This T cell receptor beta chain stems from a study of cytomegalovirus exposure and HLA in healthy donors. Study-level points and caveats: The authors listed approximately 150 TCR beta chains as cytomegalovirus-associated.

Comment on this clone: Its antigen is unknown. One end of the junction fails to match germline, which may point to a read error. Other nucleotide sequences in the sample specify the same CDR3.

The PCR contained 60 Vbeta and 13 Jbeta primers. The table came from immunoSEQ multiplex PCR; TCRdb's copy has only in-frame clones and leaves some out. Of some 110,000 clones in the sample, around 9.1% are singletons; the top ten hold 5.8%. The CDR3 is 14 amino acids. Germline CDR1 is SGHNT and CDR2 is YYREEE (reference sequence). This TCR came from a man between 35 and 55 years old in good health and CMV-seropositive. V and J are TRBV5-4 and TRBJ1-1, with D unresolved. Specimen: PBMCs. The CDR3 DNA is TGTGCCAGCAGCTTGGGAGGTATGAACACTGAAGCTTTCTTC. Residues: CASSLGGMNTEAFF.